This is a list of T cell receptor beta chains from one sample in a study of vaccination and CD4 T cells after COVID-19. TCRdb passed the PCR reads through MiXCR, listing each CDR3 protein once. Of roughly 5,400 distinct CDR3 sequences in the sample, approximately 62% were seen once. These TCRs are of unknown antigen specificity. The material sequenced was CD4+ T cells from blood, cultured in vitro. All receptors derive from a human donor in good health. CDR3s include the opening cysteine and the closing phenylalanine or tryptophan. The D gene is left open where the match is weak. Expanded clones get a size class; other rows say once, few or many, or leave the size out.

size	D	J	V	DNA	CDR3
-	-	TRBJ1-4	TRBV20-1	TGCAGTGCTATGGGGTTTAATGAAAAACTGTTTTTT	CSAMGFNEKLFF
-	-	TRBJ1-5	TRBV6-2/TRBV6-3	TGTGCCAGCAGTCGGCGGGGGTATAGCAATCAGCCCCAGCATTTT	CASSRRGYSNQPQHF
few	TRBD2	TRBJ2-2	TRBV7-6	TGTGCCAGCAGCTTACCGAGCGGGAGAACCGGGGAGCTGTTTTTT	CASSLPSGRTGELFF
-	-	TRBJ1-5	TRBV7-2	TGTGCCAGCAGCTTACAGTCAGATAGCAATCAGCCCCAGCATTTT	CASSLQSDSNQPQHF
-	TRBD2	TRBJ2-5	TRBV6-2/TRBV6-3	TGTGCCAGCAGAAAGAGCGGGGGGGAAGAGACCCAGTGCTTC	CASRKSGGEETQCF
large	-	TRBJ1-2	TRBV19	TGTGCCAGTAGTACCTGGGCGTATGGCTACACCTTC	CASSTWAYGYTF
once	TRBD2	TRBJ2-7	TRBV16	TGTGCCGGCAGCCCGGGACTAGCGGGAGGGCCTGTCGAGCAGTACTTC	CAGSPGLAGGPVEQYF
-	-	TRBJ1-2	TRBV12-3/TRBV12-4	TGTGCCAGCAGCCTCACTACGGGACGGATCTATGGCTACACCTTC	CASSLTTGRIYGYTF
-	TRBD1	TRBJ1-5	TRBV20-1	TGCAGTGCTAGAGATCCACAGGGGGGGTGGAATCAGCCCCAGCATTTT	CSARDPQGGWNQPQHF
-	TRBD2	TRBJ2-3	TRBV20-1	TGCAGTGCTAGTTTCGGAGCGGGAGGCTACACAGATACGCAGTATTTT	CSASFGAGGYTDTQYF
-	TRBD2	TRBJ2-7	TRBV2	TGTGCCAGCAGGGTTACTAGCGGGAGGCGCGAGCAGTACTTC	CASRVTSGRREQYF
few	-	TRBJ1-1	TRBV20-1	TGCAGTGCTAGACCTGACGCCTTACAGACTGAAGCTTTCTTT	CSARPDALQTEAFF
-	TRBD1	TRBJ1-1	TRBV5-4	TGTGCCAGCAGCTTGGAAGGGGGCCTAAGAGAAGCTTTCTTT	CASSLEGGLREAFF
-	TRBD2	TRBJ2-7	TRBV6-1	TGTGCCAGCAGATCTAGCGGGAGCTCCTACGAGCAGTACTTC	CASRSSGSSYEQYF
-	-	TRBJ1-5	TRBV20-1	TGCAGTGCTAGACCCCTCAGGGGTCCAACAGGGTGGGGCAATCAGCCCCAGCATTTT	CSARPLRGPTGWGNQPQHF
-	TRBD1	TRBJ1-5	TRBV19	TGTGCCAGTAGTGTCGACAGGGGCAATCAGCCCCAGCATTTT	CASSVDRGNQPQHF
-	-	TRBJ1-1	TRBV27	TGTGCCAGCAGAAACCCCGGGGCCTCAGCTTTCTTT	CASRNPGASAFF
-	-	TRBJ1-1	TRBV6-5	TGTGCCAGCAGTTACAGGGGCGCTGAAGCTTTCTTT	CASSYRGAEAFF
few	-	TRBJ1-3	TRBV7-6	TGTGCCAGCAGCTTAGAACGGCTCTCTGGAAACACCATATATTTT	CASSLERLSGNTIYF
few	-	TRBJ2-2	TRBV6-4	TGTGCCAGCAGAATGTCCCCGAACACCGGGGAGCTGTTTTTT	CASRMSPNTGELFF
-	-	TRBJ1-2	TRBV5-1	TGCGCCAGCAGCTTGGATAGGGGGGCGTCGCACTATGGCTACACCTTC	CASSLDRGASHYGYTF
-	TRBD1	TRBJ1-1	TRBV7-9	TGTGCCAGCAGCTTAGGGGACAGACAGAACACTGAAGCTTTCTTT	CASSLGDRQNTEAFF
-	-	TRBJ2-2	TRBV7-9	TGTGCCAGCAGCTTAAGTACCGGGGAGCTGTTTTTT	CASSLSTGELFF
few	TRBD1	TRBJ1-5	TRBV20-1	TGCAGTGCTAAATCACTTATAAGGACAGGGCTGGGGCGCAATCAGCCCCAGCATTTT	CSAKSLIRTGLGRNQPQHF
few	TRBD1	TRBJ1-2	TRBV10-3	TGTGCCGCTCGACAGGGCTTTAACTATGGCTACACCTTC	CAARQGFNYGYTF
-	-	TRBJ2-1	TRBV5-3	TGTGCCAGAAGCTTGGCCGGGCCAGGCTCTTACAATGAGCAGTTCTTC	CARSLAGPGSYNEQFF
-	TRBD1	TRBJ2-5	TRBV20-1	TGCAGTGCTAGAGGGACAGGGGGCGTGAAGCGGGGCCAGTACTTC	CSARGTGGVKRGQYF
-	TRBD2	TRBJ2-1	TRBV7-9	TGTGCCAGCAGCACGGGACTAGCGAATGAGCAGTTCTTC	CASSTGLANEQFF
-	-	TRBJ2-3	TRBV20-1	TGCAGTGCTAGAGATCTCTCCGACACAGATACGCAGTATTTT	CSARDLSDTDTQYF
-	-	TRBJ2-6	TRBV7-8	TGTGCCAGCAGCTTTGGCGCGATCGGGGCCAACGTCCTGACTTTC	CASSFGAIGANVLTF
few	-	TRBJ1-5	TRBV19	TGTGCCAGTAGTCCGGGACTGATGGGGAGCAATCAGCCCCAGCATTTT	CASSPGLMGSNQPQHF
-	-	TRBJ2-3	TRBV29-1	TGCAGCGTTATCCGAATGGGCACAGATACGCAGTATTTT	CSVIRMGTDTQYF
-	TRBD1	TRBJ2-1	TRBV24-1	TGTGCCACCAGTGACGATAGCCAGGGGGCAGGGAATGAGCAGTTCTTC	CATSDDSQGAGNEQFF
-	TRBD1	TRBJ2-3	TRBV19	TGTGCCAGTAGGATGGGACAGGGGTTCACAGATACGCAGTATTTT	CASRMGQGFTDTQYF
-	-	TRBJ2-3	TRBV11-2	TGTGCCAGCAGCTTAGCATTTGGAGATACGCAGTATTTT	CASSLAFGDTQYF
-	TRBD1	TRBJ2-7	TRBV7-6	TGTGCCAGCAGCCCAGGCCCCCGGACAGGGGCGTCCTACTACGAGCAGTACTTC	CASSPGPRTGASYYEQYF
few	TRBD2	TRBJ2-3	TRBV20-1	TGCGGCGCATTCCTAGCGGTTAGCACAGATACGCAGTATTTT	CGAFLAVSTDTQYF
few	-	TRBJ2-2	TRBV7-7	TGTGCCAGCAGCTCCTTGACCACCCGGGGCGGAGGCTACACCGGGGAGCTGTTTTTT	CASSSLTTRGGGYTGELFF
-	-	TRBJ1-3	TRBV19	TGTGCCAGTAGTGATTCAAGGGGAAACACCATATATTTT	CASSDSRGNTIYF
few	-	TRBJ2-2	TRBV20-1	TGCAGTGCTAGAGATTCGGCCGGGAGCAGCGGGGAGCTGTTTTTT	CSARDSAGSSGELFF
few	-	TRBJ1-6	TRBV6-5	TGTGCCAGCAGTTCCTTAGGGTATAATTCACCCCTCCACTTT	CASSSLGYNSPLHF
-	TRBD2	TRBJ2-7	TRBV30	TGTGCCTGGTACAAACTAGCGGGCGCTCGGCAGTACTTC	CAWYKLAGARQYF
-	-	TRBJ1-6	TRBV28	TGTGCCAGCAGCGAGGTCCGCTCACCCCTCCACTTT	CASSEVRSPLHF
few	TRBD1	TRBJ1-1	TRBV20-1	TGCAGTGCTGGCCGGACAGGGAACATGAACACTGAAGCTTTCTTT	CSAGRTGNMNTEAFF
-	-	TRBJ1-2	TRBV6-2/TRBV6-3	TGTGCCAGCAGTTGGCATCCAGGGGTTCTTGGCTACACCTTC	CASSWHPGVLGYTF
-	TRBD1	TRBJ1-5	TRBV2	TGTGCCAGCAACCAGGATAAGGGGGCACACCAGCCCCAGCATTTT	CASNQDKGAHQPQHF
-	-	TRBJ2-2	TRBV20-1	TGCAGTGCTACAGGAGAGGGCACCGGGGAGCTGTTTTTT	CSATGEGTGELFF
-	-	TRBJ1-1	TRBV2	TGTGCCAGCAGCGGGGGAATGGGCACTGAAGCTTTCTTT	CASSGGMGTEAFF
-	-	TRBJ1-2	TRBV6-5	TGTGCCAGCAGTTACGTCCCGCGGGGAGTCTATGGCTACACCTTC	CASSYVPRGVYGYTF
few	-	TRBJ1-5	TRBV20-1	TGCAGTGCACGTCAGTATAGCAATCAGCCCCAGCATTTT	CSARQYSNQPQHF
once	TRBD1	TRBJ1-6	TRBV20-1	TGCAGTGCTCACGGACCGGGACAGGGTTTTTCTGTGTGGAATTCACCCCTCCACTTT	CSAHGPGQGFSVWNSPLHF
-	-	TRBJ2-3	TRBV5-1	TGCGCCAGCAGCTTAAAAGGGGGTTGGGAAGATACGCAGTATTTT	CASSLKGGWEDTQYF
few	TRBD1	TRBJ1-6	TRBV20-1	TGCAGTGCTAGAGATCCTAGACAGGGGGCTAGTAATTCACCCCTCCACTTT	CSARDPRQGASNSPLHF
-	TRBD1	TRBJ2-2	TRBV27	TGTGCCAGCCCGGACAGGGAGAACACCGGGGAGCTGTTTTTT	CASPDRENTGELFF
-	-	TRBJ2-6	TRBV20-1	TGCAGTGCTAGAGATCATATCTCTGGGGCCAACGTCCTGACTTTC	CSARDHISGANVLTF
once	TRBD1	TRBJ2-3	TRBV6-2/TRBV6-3	TGTGCCAGCAGTCCTGGACAGGTGGGAAGGGTTACGCAGTATTTT	CASSPGQVGRVTQYF
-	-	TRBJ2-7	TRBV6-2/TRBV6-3	TGTGCCAGCAGTTACATGGACAGCTACGAGCAGTACTTC	CASSYMDSYEQYF